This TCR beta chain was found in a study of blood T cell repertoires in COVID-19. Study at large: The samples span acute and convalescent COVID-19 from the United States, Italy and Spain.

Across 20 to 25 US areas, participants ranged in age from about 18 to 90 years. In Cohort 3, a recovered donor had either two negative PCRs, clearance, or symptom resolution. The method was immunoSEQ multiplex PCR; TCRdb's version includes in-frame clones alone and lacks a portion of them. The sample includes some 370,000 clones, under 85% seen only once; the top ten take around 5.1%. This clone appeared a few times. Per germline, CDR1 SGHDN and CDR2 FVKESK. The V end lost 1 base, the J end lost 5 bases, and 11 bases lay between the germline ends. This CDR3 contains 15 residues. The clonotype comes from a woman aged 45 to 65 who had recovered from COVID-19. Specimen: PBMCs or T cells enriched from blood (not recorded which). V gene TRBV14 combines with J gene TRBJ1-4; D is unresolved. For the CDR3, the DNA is TGTGCCAGCAGCCAAGTCGCGGGGAGCAATGAAAAACTGTTTTTT. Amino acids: CASSQVAGSNEKLFF.